This TCR beta chain came from a study of beta chain features in type 1 diabetes. Broader study findings: Type 1 diabetes patients had moderately but significantly shorter TCRB CDR3s in all four CD4+ subsets.

A note on this clone: Its antigen remains unidentified.

As every portion of the isolated RNA was reverse transcribed, the sequencing read expressed TCRB transcripts. Generated by immunoSEQ multiplex PCR, the TCRdb table keeps only in-frame clones and is missing some. The sample holds 300,000 to 400,000 clones; about 13% are singletons and the top ten take nearly 0.015%. The sequenced sample consisted of naive CD4+ T cells from blood. The sequence came from a woman aged 18-30 years with type 1 diabetes.

CDR3 sequence: CASSPSGLNTEAFF. CDR3 nucleotide sequence: TGTGCCAGCAGCCCGTCCGGGTTGAACACTGAAGCTTTCTTT. V is TRBV7-2 and J is TRBJ1-1; D unresolved. With 5 bases removed from V and 0 bases from J, the gap between germline ends came to 10 bases. CDR1 and CDR2 (germline): SGHTA, FQGNSA. The CDR3 is made up of 14 amino acids.